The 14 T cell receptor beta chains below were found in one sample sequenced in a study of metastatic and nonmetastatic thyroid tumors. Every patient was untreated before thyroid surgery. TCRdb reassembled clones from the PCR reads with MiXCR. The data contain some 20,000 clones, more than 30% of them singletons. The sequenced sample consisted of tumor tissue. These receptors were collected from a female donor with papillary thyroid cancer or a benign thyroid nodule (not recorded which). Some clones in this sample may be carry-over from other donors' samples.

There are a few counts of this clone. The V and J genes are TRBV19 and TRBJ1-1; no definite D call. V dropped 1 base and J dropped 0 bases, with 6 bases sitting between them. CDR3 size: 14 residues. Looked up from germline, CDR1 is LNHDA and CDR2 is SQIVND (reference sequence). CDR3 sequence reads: CASSIGLLNTEAFF. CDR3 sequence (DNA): TGTGCCAGTAGTATAGGGCTTCTGAACACTGAAGCTTTCTTT.

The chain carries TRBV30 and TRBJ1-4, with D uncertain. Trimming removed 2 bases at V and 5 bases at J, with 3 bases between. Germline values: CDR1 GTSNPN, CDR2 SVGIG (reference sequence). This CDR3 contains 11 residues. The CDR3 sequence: CAWSSNEKLFF. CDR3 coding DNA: TGTGCCTGGAGTTCGAATGAAAAACTGTTTTTT.

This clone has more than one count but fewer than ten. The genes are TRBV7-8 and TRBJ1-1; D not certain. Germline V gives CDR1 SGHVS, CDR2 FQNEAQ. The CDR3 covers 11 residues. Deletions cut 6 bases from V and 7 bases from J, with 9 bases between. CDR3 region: CASREIGEAFF. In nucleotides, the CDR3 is TGTGCCAGCAGGGAGATCGGTGAAGCTTTCTTT.

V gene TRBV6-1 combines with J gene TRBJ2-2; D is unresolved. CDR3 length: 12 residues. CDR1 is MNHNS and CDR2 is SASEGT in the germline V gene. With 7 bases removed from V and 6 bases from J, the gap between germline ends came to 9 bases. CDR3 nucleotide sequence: TGTGCCAGCAAAAAAGTTGCCGGGGAGCTGTTTTTT. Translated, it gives CASKKVAGELFF.

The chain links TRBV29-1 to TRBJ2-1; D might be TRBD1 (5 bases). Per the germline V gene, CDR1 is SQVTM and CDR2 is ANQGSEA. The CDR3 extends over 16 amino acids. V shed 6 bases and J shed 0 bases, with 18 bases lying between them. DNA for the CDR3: TGCAGCGTCACCCCCAGGGCGAGAAGCTCCTACAATGAGCAGTTCTTC. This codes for CSVTPRARSSYNEQFF.

The CDR3 DNA reads as TGTGCCAGTAGGGGGGTCAACACTGAAGCTTTCTTT. Translating gives CASRGVNTEAFF. The genes are TRBV19 and TRBJ1-1; tentatively, D is TRBD1 (5 bases). The CDR3 has 12 amino acids. V was shortened by 6 bases and J by 2 bases, with 7 bases between the two germline ends. From germline, CDR1 is LNHDA and CDR2 SQIVND (reference sequence).

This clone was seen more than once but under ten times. CDR3 in DNA: TGTGCCAGCAGCGACCGGGACAGGGTATACGAGCAGTACTTC. This translates into CASSDRDRVYEQYF. The chain has TRBV27 and TRBJ2-7, with 9 bases fitting TRBD1. V lost 6 bases and J lost 4; bases outside the gene matches: 7. The CDR3 consists of 14 residues. Germline V gene lookup returns CDR1 MNHEY and CDR2 SMNVEV (reference sequence).

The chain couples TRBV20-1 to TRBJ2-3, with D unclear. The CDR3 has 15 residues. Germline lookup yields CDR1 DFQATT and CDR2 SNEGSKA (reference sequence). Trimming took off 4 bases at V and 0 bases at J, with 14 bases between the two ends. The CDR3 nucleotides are TGCAGTGCTAACCTGATCCCCGGGAGCACAGATACGCAGTATTTT. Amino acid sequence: CSANLIPGSTDTQYF.

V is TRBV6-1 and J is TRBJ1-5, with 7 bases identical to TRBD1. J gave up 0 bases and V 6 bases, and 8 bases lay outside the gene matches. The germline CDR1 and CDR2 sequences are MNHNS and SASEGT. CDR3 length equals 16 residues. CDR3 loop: CASRTHRGSSNQPQHF. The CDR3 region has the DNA TGTGCCAGCAGAACCCACAGGGGTTCTAGCAATCAGCCCCAGCATTTT.

The chain's CDR3 is CASSLARGGSYNEQFF. The CDR3 DNA follows: TGTGCCAGCAGCTTAGCACGGGGAGGCTCCTACAATGAGCAGTTCTTC. The chain combines TRBV11-1 with TRBJ2-1; perhaps TRBD2 as D (6 bases). This CDR3 region has 16 residues. V gave up 0 bases and J gave up 0 bases, with 9 bases separating them. Germline lookup yields CDR1 SGHAT and CDR2 FQDESV (reference sequence).

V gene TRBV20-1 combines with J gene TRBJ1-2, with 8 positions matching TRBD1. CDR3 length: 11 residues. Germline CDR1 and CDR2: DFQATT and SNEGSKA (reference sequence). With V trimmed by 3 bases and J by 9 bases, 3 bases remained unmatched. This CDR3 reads CSARDRASYTF. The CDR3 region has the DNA TGCAGTGCTAGGGACAGGGCCAGCTACACCTTC.

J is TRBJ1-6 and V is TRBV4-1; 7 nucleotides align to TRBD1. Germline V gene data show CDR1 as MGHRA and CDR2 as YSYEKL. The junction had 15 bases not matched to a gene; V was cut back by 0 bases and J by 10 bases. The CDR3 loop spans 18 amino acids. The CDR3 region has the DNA TGCGCCAGCAGCCAAGATCCCCCGGGGACAGAGGGTGGGTCACCCCTCCACTTT. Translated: CASSQDPPGTEGGSPLHF.

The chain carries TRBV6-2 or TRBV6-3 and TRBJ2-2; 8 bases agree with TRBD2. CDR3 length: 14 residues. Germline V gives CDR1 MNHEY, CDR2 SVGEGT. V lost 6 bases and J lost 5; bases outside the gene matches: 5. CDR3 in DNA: TGTGCCAGCAGGAGCGGGAGCGGGACCGGGGAGCTGTTTTTT. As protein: CASRSGSGTGELFF.

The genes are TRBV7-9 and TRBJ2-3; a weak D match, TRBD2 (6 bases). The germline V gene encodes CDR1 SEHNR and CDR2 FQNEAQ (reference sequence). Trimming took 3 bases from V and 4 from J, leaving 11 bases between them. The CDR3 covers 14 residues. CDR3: CASSLQWEADTQYF. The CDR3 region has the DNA TGTGCCAGCAGCTTGCAGTGGGAGGCAGATACGCAGTATTTT.